Listed here are 21 T cell receptor beta chains from one sample, sequenced in a study of T cell responses to AZD1222 COVID-19 vaccine. TCRdb's table, derived via immunoSEQ multiplex PCR, lists solely in-frame clones and lacks some. The sample includes approximately 89,000 clones, 90% of them seen just once. The material was peripheral blood, obtained 28 days after the second AZD1222 dose. Receptors originate from an adult who received the AZD1222 COVID-19 vaccine.

The chain recombines TRBV27 with TRBJ2-3, with 7 bases fitting TRBD2. J gave up 1 base and V 5 bases, and 6 bases lay outside the gene matches. The CDR3 is 15 residues long. Germline CDR1 MNHEY, CDR2 SMNVEV (reference sequence). This CDR3 is CASSRRLAGTDTQYF. Written as DNA, the CDR3 is TGTGCCAGCAGTCGAAGGCTAGCGGGCACAGATACGCAGTATTTT.

The V gene is TRBV28, the J gene TRBJ1-2; D call uncertain. Per germline, CDR1 MDHEN and CDR2 SYDVKM. This CDR3 has 14 amino acids. Trimming cost V 2 bases and J 0 bases, with 7 bases left between them. Here the CDR3 DNA reads TGTGCCAGCAGTTTAAACGGACCTAACTATGGCTACACCTTC. The encoded protein is CASSLNGPNYGYTF.

The rearrangement uses TRBV5-1 and TRBJ1-1; TRBD1 aligns across 7 bases. CDR3 length: 14 residues. The germline CDR1 and CDR2 sequences are SGHRS and YFSETQ. V shed 4 bases, J shed 8 bases, and the junction held 11 bases outside the gene matches. CDR3 DNA sequence: TGCGCCAGCAGCATAGGACAGGAAGGCCTAGAAGCTTTCTTT. It specifies CASSIGQEGLEAFF.

The rearrangement uses TRBV3-1 (or the pseudogene TRBV3-2) and TRBJ1-2; D is possibly TRBD1 (5 bases). CDR1 is LGHDT, CDR2 YNNKEL, per germline (reference sequence). V lost 1 base and J lost 9, with 12 bases in between. The CDR3 is 13 amino acids. The CDR3 nucleotides read TGTGCCAGCAGCCAAGTTCCCAGGGTACGCTACACCTTC. Its protein is CASSQVPRVRYTF.

The chain employs TRBV6-2 or TRBV6-3 and TRBJ1-5; 9 positions agree with TRBD1. Trimming removed 6 bases from V and 5 bases from J; junction bases left unmatched: 11. Germline loops: CDR1 MNHEY, CDR2 SVGEGT. The CDR3 contains 16 residues. The CDR3 spells CASSRGTGRMDQPQHF. The CDR3 coding sequence is TGTGCCAGCAGCCGCGGGACAGGGAGGATGGATCAGCCCCAGCATTTT.

The chain uses TRBV5-1 and TRBJ2-5; 8 positions match TRBD2. The J segment lost 8 bases and the V segment lost 3 bases, leaving 12 bases of the junction unmatched. CDR3 length: 15 amino acids. Germline V gene sequence: CDR1 SGHRS, CDR2 YFSETQ. Written as DNA, the CDR3 is TGCGCCAGCAGCTCGGGAGGGGACACGGGATTAACCCAGTACTTC. It encodes CASSSGGDTGLTQYF.

The chain carries TRBV19 and TRBJ2-1; D not resolved. V lost 6 bases, J lost 8 bases, and 8 bases lay in between. Germline CDR1 and CDR2: LNHDA and SQIVND (reference sequence). The length of the CDR3 is 11 residues. The CDR3 loop reads CASRIGDEQFF. CDR3 DNA: TGTGCCAGTAGGATCGGCGATGAGCAGTTCTTC.

The chain links TRBV19 to TRBJ2-1; 8 bases line up with TRBD2. The V gene end was trimmed by 5 bases and the J gene end by 7 bases; junction bases not matched to a gene: 7. Germline V gene sequence: CDR1 LNHDA, CDR2 SQIVND (reference sequence). This CDR3 has 14 amino acids. CDR3 coding DNA: TGTGCCAGTAGTGCCGGGACTAGGTGGAATGAGCAGTTCTTC. Translating gives CASSAGTRWNEQFF.

V and J are TRBV7-9 and TRBJ2-7; D may correspond to TRBD1 or TRBD2 (6 bases each). CDR1 and CDR2 (germline): SEHNR, FQNEAQ (reference sequence). The CDR3 has 15 residues. With 5 bases removed from V and 6 bases from J, the gap between germline ends came to 20 bases. The CDR3 loop reads CASSREGGPAAEQYF. Here the CDR3 DNA reads TGTGCCAGCAGCCGAGAGGGGGGACCGGCAGCCGAGCAGTACTTC.

The V and J genes are TRBV5-8 and TRBJ1-1; D is unclear. V was clipped by 1 base and J by 3 bases, with 10 bases between them. The CDR3 loop spans 14 amino acids. Germline V lookup: CDR1 SGHTS, CDR2 YDEGEE. This CDR3 is CASSLSREDTEAFF. The CDR3 bases are TGTGCCAGCAGCTTGTCCCGGGAAGACACTGAAGCTTTCTTT. Supplemented by reference TRBV5-8 and TRBJ1-1, the full variable domain reads EAGVTQSPTHLIKTRGQQATLRCSPISGHTSVYWYQQALGLGLQFLLWYDEGEERNRGNFPPRFSGRQFPNYSSELNVNALELEDSALYLCASSLSREDTEAFFGQGTRLTVV.

The CDR3: CSVGWQGSGNTIYF. As DNA, the CDR3 is TGCAGCGTTGGTTGGCAGGGGTCTGGAAACACCATATATTTT. This chain joins TRBV29-1 and TRBJ1-3, with TRBD1 as a possible D gene (6 bases). The V gene's germline CDR1 is SQVTM and CDR2 ANQGSEA. CDR3 length equals 14 residues. V lost 4 bases and J 1 base, leaving 11 bases between the germline ends.

The chain is built from TRBV6-5 and TRBJ1-1; TRBD1 is a possible D gene (6 bases). V was clipped by 7 bases and J by 1 base, with 13 bases between them. Per germline, CDR1 MNHEY and CDR2 SVGAGI. This CDR3 has 14 amino acids. The CDR3 region has the DNA TGTGCCAGCACGAGGTACAGGGAGAACACTGAAGCTTTCTTT. As protein: CASTRYRENTEAFF.

The chain combines TRBV6-5 with TRBJ1-6; D unclear. Germline CDR1 MNHEY, CDR2 SVGAGI. The CDR3 length is 16 residues. Trimming took off 4 bases at V and 0 bases at J, with 10 bases between the two ends. CDR3 DNA: TGTGCCAGCAGTTTACGGGCCCTCTCCTATAATTCACCCCTCCACTTT. Encoded protein: CASSLRALSYNSPLHF.

The chain recombines TRBV28 with TRBJ2-3; TRBD1 matches at 7 bases. This CDR3 contains 14 residues. The V segment lost 6 bases and the J segment 4 bases; nucleotides outside the gene matches: 7. Looked up from germline, CDR1 is MDHEN and CDR2 is SYDVKM. The DNA of the CDR3 is TGTGCCAGCAGGTTCACAGGGGAATCAGATACGCAGTATTTT. It translates to CASRFTGESDTQYF.

The chain uses TRBV28 and TRBJ1-6; D is uncertain. The CDR3 spans 15 residues. Germline values: CDR1 MDHEN, CDR2 SYDVKM. V lost 6 bases to trimming and J lost 4 bases, with 13 bases between them. CDR3 protein: CASRGPGPYNSPLHF. Written as DNA, the CDR3 is TGTGCCAGCAGGGGTCCCGGGCCTTATAATTCACCCCTCCACTTT.

V and J are TRBV5-1 and TRBJ2-7, with D perhaps matching TRBD1 or TRBD2 (5 bases each). CDR1 and CDR2 from the germline V gene are SGHRS and YFSETQ. The CDR3 covers 16 residues. The V end was cut by 1 base, the J end by 0 bases, with 14 bases between. The CDR3 nucleotides read TGCGCCAGCAGCTTGCGGGGCCGGTCGAGCTCCTACGAGCAGTACTTC. Protein sequence: CASSLRGRSSSYEQYF.

The gene calls are TRBV5-1 and TRBJ1-4, with 8 positions matching TRBD1. The V gene end was trimmed by 4 bases and the J gene end by 13 bases; junction bases not matched to a gene: 12. Germline CDR1 SGHRS, CDR2 YFSETQ. The CDR3 contains 14 residues. CDR3 coding DNA: TGCGCCAGCAGCGCGGACAGGGAGGTGGCCGGACTGTTTTTT. Its translation: CASSADREVAGLFF.

The J gene is TRBJ1-1, the V gene TRBV2; no reliable D call. Trimming removed 4 bases at V and 0 bases at J, with 18 bases between. Per the germline V gene, CDR1 is SNHLY and CDR2 is FYNNEI. The CDR3 is made up of 17 amino acids. Here the CDR3 reads CASSVLGSVLVNTEAFF. The DNA of the CDR3 is TGTGCCAGCAGTGTCTTAGGGTCCGTTCTTGTGAACACTGAAGCTTTCTTT.

This sequence joins TRBV3-1 (or the pseudogene TRBV3-2) and TRBJ2-7, with D tentatively TRBD1 (6 bases). The germline V and J ends were trimmed by 5 bases and 2 bases, with 13 bases remaining between them. The V gene's germline CDR1 is LGHDT and CDR2 YNNKEL (reference sequence). The CDR3 is 14 amino acids. CDR3 region: CASSVQGKPYEQYF. The CDR3, as DNA: TGTGCCAGCAGCGTACAGGGTAAGCCCTACGAGCAGTACTTC.

The gene calls are TRBV10-2 and TRBJ1-1; D possibly corresponds to TRBD1 (5 bases). The CDR3 is made up of 14 amino acids. V was shortened by 3 bases and J by 1 base, with 9 bases between the two germline ends. The germline CDR1 and CDR2 sequences are WSHSY and SAAADI. DNA of the CDR3: TGCGCCAGCAGTGAAATGCAGGGGAACACTGAAGCTTTCTTT. Amino acid sequence: CASSEMQGNTEAFF.

The chain uses TRBV28 and TRBJ1-6, with D perhaps matching TRBD1 (6 bases). This CDR3 spans 12 amino acids. The V gene's germline CDR1 is MDHEN and CDR2 SYDVKM. V was trimmed by 6 bases and J by 14 bases, leaving 14 bases between them. CDR3 loop: CASSLGQLALHF. The CDR3 DNA is TGTGCCAGCAGCCTGGGACAACTTGCCCTCCACTTT. The whole variable domain, remainder taken from reference TRBV28 and TRBJ1-6, is DVKVTQSSRYLVKRTGEKVFLECVQDMDHENMFWYRQDPGLGLRLIYFSYDVKMKEKGDIPEGYSVSREKKERFSLILESASTNQTSMYLCASSLGQLALHFGNGTRLTVT.